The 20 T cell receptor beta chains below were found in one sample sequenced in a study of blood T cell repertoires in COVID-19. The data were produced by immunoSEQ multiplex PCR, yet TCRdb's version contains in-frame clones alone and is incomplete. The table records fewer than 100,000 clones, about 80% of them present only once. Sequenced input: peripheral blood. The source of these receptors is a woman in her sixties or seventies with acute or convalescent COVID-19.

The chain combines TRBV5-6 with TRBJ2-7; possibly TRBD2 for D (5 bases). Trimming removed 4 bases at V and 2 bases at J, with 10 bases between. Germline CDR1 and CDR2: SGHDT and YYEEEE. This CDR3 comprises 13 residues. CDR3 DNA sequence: TGTGCCAGCAGCCCCGGGGTCCCCTACGAGCAGTACTTC. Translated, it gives CASSPGVPYEQYF.

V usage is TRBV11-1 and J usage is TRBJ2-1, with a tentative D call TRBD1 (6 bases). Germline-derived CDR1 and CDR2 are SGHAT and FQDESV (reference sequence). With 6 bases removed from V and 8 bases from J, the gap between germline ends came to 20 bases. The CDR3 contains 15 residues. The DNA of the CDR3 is TGTGCCAGCAGTGGGGCTCCACAGGGAAAACATGAGCAGTTCTTC. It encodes CASSGAPQGKHEQFF.

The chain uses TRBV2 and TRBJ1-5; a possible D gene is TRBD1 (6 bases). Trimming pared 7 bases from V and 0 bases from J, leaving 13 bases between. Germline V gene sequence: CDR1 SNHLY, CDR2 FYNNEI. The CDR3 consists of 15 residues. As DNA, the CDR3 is TGTGCCAGCACCACCCCGGACAGTAGCAATCAGCCCCAGCATTTT. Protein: CASTTPDSSNQPQHF.

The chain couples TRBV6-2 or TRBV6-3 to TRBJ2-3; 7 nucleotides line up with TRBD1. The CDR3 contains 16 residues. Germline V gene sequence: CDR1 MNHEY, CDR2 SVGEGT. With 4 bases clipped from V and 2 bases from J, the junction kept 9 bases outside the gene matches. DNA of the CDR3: TGTGCCAGCAGTTTCGGACAGGACCCCTTCACAGATACGCAGTATTTT. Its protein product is CASSFGQDPFTDTQYF.

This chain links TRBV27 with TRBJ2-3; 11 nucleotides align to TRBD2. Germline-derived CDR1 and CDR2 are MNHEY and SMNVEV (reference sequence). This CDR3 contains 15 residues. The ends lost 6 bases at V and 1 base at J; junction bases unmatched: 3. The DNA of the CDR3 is TGTGCCAGCAGGTTTAGCGGGAGGGGCACAGATACGCAGTATTTT. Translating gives CASRFSGRGTDTQYF.

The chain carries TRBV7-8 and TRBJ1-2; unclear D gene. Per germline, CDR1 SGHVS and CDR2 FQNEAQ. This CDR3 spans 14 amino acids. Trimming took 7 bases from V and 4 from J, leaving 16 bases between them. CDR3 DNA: TGTGCCAGCACCCCCGGGAGCGACGGCTATGGCTACACCTTC. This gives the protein CASTPGSDGYGYTF.

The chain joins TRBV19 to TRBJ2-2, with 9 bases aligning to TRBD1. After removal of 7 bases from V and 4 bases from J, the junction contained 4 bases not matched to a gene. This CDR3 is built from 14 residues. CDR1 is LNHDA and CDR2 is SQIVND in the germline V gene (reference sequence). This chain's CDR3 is CASIQGAGTGELFF. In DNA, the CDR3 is TGTGCCAGTATACAGGGGGCGGGCACCGGGGAGCTGTTTTTT.

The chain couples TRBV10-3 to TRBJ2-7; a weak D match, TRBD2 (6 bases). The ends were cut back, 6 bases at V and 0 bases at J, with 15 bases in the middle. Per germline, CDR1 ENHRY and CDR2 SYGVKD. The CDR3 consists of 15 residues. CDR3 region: CAISGGLASSYEQYF. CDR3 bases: TGTGCCATCAGCGGGGGATTAGCGAGCTCCTACGAGCAGTACTTC.

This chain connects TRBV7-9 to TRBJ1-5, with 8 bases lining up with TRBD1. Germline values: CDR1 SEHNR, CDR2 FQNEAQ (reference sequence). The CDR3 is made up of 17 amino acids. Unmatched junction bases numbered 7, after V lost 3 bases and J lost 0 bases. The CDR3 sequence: CASSLTGTGHSNQPQHF. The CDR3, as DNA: TGTGCCAGCAGCTTGACCGGGACAGGACATAGCAATCAGCCCCAGCATTTT.

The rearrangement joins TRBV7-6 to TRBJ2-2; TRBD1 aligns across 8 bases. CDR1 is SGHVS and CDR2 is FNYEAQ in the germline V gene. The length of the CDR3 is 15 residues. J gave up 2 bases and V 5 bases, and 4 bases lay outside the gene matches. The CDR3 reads CASSMTGANTGELFF. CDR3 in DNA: TGTGCCAGCAGCATGACAGGGGCCAACACCGGGGAGCTGTTTTTT.

The CDR3 loop is CSALRQGALTEAFF. CDR3 sequence (DNA): TGCAGCGCCCTAAGACAGGGGGCACTAACTGAAGCTTTCTTT. The chain couples TRBV29-1 to TRBJ1-1, with 10 bases aligning to TRBD1. The CDR3 is 14 residues long. Germline CDR1 reads SQVTM; CDR2 reads ANQGSEA. V lost 7 bases to trimming and J lost 5 bases; unmatched junction nucleotides: 10. Full variable domain (remainder filled in from reference TRBV29-1 and TRBJ1-1): SAVISQKPSRDICQRGTSLTIQCQVDSQVTMMFWYRQQPGQSLTLIATANQGSEATYESGFVIDKFPISRPNLTFSTLTVSNMSPEDSSIYLCSALRQGALTEAFFGQGTRLTVV.

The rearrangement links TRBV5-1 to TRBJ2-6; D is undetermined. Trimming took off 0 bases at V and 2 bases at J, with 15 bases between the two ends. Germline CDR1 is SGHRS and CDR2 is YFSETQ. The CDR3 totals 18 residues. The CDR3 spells CASSLVGRLFTGANVLTF. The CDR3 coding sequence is TGCGCCAGCAGCTTGGTCGGCAGGCTCTTTACTGGGGCCAACGTCCTGACTTTC.

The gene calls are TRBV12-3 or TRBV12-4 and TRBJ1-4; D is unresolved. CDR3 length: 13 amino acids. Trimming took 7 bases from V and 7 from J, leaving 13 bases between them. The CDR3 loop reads CASTPGPSEKLFF. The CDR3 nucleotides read TGTGCCAGCACCCCAGGCCCTTCTGAAAAACTGTTTTTT.

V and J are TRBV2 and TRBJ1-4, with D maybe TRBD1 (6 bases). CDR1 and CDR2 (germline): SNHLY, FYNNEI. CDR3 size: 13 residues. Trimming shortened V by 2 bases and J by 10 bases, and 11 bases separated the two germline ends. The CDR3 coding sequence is TGTGCCAGCAGTGAACGGGAGGGGGGAAAACTGTTTTTT. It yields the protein CASSEREGGKLFF. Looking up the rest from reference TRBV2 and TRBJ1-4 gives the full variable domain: EPEVTQTPSHQVTQMGQEVILRCVPISNHLYFYWYRQILGQKVEFLVSFYNNEISEKSEIFDDQFSVERPDGSNFTLKIRSTKLEDSAMYFCASSEREGGKLFFGSGTQLSVL.

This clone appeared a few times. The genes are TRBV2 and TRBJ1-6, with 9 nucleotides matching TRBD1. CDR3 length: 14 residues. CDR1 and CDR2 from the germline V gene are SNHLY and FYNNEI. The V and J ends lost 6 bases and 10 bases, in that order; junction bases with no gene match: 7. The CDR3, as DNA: TGTGCCAGCAGCACAGGGGGCGACGGATCACCCCTCCACTTT. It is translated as CASSTGGDGSPLHF.

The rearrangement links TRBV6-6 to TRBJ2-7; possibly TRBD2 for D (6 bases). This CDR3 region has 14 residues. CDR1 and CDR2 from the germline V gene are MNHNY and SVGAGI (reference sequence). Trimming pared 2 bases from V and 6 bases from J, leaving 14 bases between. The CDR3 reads CASSYGGTPSEQYF. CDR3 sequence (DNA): TGTGCCAGCAGTTACGGAGGGACTCCATCCGAGCAGTACTTC.

The CDR3 nucleotides are TGTGCCAGCAGTTTATTATGGGCCCAAGTTAGCAATCAGCCCCAGCATTTT. Residues: CASSLLWAQVSNQPQHF. The chain joins TRBV28 to TRBJ1-5; D gene unclear. Germline V gene sequence: CDR1 MDHEN, CDR2 SYDVKM. V was cut by 1 base and J by 0 bases, with 13 bases left in between. The CDR3 contains 17 residues. Supplemented by reference TRBV28 and TRBJ1-5, the full variable domain reads DVKVTQSSRYLVKRTGEKVFLECVQDMDHENMFWYRQDPGLGLRLIYFSYDVKMKEKGDIPEGYSVSREKKERFSLILESASTNQTSMYLCASSLLWAQVSNQPQHFGDGTRLSIL.

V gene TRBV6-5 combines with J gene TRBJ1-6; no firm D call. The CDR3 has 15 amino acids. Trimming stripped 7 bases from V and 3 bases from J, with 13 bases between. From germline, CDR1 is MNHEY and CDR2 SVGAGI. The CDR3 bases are TGTGCCAGCAATACTCCGGGAAACTATAATTCACCCCTCCACTTT. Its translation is CASNTPGNYNSPLHF.

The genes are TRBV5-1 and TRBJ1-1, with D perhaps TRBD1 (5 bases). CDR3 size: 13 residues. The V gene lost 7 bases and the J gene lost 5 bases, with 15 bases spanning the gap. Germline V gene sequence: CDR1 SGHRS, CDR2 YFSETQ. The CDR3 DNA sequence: TGCGCCAGCGGGGCGGGAGATGGTACTGAAGCTTTCTTT. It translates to CASGAGDGTEAFF. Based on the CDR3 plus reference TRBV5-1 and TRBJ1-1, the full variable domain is KAGVTQTPRYLIKTRGQQVTLSCSPISGHRSVSWYQQTPGQGLQFLFEYFSETQRNKGNFPGRFSGRQFSNSRSEMNVSTLELGDSALYLCASGAGDGTEAFFGQGTRLTVV.

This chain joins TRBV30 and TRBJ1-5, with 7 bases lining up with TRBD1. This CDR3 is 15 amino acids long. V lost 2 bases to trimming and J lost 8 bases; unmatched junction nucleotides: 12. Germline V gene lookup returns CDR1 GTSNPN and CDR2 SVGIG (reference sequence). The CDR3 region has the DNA TGTGCCTGGAGTACCGGGACAGTTCTTGTTGAGCCCCAGCATTTT. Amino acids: CAWSTGTVLVEPQHF.